The clone carrying this T cell receptor (beta chain) was found many times. The CDR3 has 13 residues. V was pared by 0 bases and J by 8 bases, with 8 bases between. Germline CDR1 is MNHEY and CDR2 is SVGEGT. This sample is part of a study of blood T cells in healthy people across ages. Using a J-beta primer mix together with a sample-barcoded 5' primer, a second PCR was run for roughly 6 to 12 cycles. TCRdb re-called the 5' RACE reads with MiXCR, one entry per CDR3 protein. Of about 1.7 million distinct CDR3 sequences listed, 28% are singletons. V and J are TRBV6-2 or TRBV6-3 and TRBJ2-4; no clear D. Sequencing input: blood. The source is a woman younger than 45 in good health. Written as DNA, the CDR3 is TGTGCCAGCAGTTACTCATCCCCGGACATTCAGTACTTC. It specifies CASSYSSPDIQYF.